This T cell receptor beta chain was captured by sequencing in a study of response to subunit inactivated influenza vaccine. TCRdb ran MiXCR on the RT-PCR reads and lists one entry per CDR3 protein. The sample has some 550,000 distinct CDR3 sequences; under 30% are singletons. V shed 1 base and J shed 9 bases, with 13 bases lying between them. This CDR3 spans 14 amino acids. Germline V gene lookup returns CDR1 SEHNR and CDR2 FQNEAQ (reference sequence). The sample was also linked to a second study, of T cells expressing NK-cell markers. According to that study: It was by 5'RACE template switching with UMIs that TCR beta cDNA was made.

The V call is TRBV7-9, the J call TRBJ2-1, with D unresolved. This receptor was obtained from a man aged 50-59 years who received an inactivated influenza vaccine. This specimen was CD4+ T cells sorted from PBMCs, taken roughly 12 days after vaccination. CDR3 residues: CASSLGVMGFEQFF. The CDR3, as DNA: TGTGCCAGCAGCTTAGGGGTCATGGGCTTTGAGCAGTTCTTC.